The next 28 T cell receptor beta chains were all read from a single sample in a study of T cell repertoires in aging, cancer and after chemotherapy. Amplification of TCR beta used genomic DNA extracted from peripheral blood. TRB rearrangements spanning V, D and J were amplified using mixed TRB-A/B primers. From the multiplex PCR reads, TCRdb called clonotypes with MiXCR, one entry per CDR3 protein. The sample comprises approximately 8,400 distinct CDR3 sequences, more than 25% of which are singletons, and around 4% rests with the top ten. The specimen was blood. Receptor source: a human donor in good health.

CDR3 in amino acids: CASSNGLSGKVGYTF. CDR3 sequence (DNA): TGTGCCAGCAGTAACGGACTCAGCGGCAAGGTTGGCTACACCTTC. The chain is built from TRBV6-6 and TRBJ1-2; D is undetermined. The CDR3 runs to 15 residues. V was pared by 5 bases and J by 7 bases, with 20 bases between. The V gene's germline CDR1 is MNHNY and CDR2 SVGAGI (reference sequence).

The J gene is TRBJ1-6, the V gene TRBV5-4; tentatively, D is TRBD1 (6 bases). The CDR3 totals 15 residues. Trimming removed 4 bases at V and 9 bases at J, with 17 bases between. Germline loops: CDR1 SGHNT, CDR2 YYREEE (reference sequence). The CDR3 DNA sequence: TGTGCCAGCAGCGGAAGGACCAGAGGGGGTTCACCCCTCCACTTT. Residues: CASSGRTRGGSPLHF.

By its share, this clonotype is medium-sized (0.01 to 0.1%). V gene TRBV19 combines with J gene TRBJ2-2; perhaps TRBD2 as D (6 bases). The germline CDR1 and CDR2 sequences are LNHDA and SQIVND (reference sequence). The CDR3 extends over 14 amino acids. Trimming cost V 5 bases and J 7 bases, with 14 bases left between them. The CDR3 sequence is CASSPGTPIGELFF. As DNA, the CDR3 is TGTGCCAGTAGTCCCGGGACTCCAATCGGGGAGCTGTTTTTT.

By share, this clonotype counts as medium-sized. J is TRBJ2-3 and V is TRBV19; tentatively, D is TRBD1 (6 bases). Trimming pared 5 bases from V and 10 bases from J, leaving 16 bases between. Germline CDR1 reads LNHDA; CDR2 reads SQIVND (reference sequence). The CDR3 extends over 13 amino acids. DNA for the CDR3: TGTGCCAGTAGTCCAAAAGGACAGACCGCGCAGTATTTT. It yields the protein CASSPKGQTAQYF.

CDR3 protein: CASSLGDRDTDTQYF. The CDR3 DNA reads as TGCGCCAGCAGCTTGGGGGACAGGGACACAGATACGCAGTATTTT. V is TRBV5-1 and J is TRBJ2-3; TRBD1 matches at 9 bases. Germline V gene data show CDR1 as SGHRS and CDR2 as YFSETQ. V trimming: 0 bases; J trimming: 2 bases; junction bases outside the gene matches: 1. CDR3 length equals 15 residues.

The chain carries TRBV12-3 or TRBV12-4 and TRBJ2-1, with D tentatively TRBD2 (5 bases). The V and J ends lost 4 bases and 5 bases respectively, with 21 bases between them. The CDR3 spans 17 residues. The CDR3 bases are TGTGCCAGCAGTTACCTCCCAAGCGGAGCGGCCCACAATGAGCAGTTCTTC. It codes for CASSYLPSGAAHNEQFF.

This clonotype has more than one count but fewer than ten. This chain uses TRBV18 with TRBJ1-6; 8 bases fit TRBD1. Germline values: CDR1 KGHSH, CDR2 LQKENI. After removal of 4 bases from V and 2 bases from J, the junction contained 1 base not matched to a gene. The CDR3 has 15 amino acids. As DNA, the CDR3 is TGTGCCAGCTCACTGGGACAGGCCTATAATTCACCCCTCCACTTT. The encoded protein is CASSLGQAYNSPLHF.

Within the sample, this clonotype is medium-sized. V usage is TRBV29-1 and J usage is TRBJ1-1; no definite D call. CDR1 is SQVTM, CDR2 ANQGSEA, per germline. Trimming removed 8 bases at V and 0 bases at J, with 16 bases between. The CDR3 totals 14 residues. The CDR3 loop is CSLGRAGVNTEAFF. CDR3 DNA sequence: TGCAGCCTCGGACGGGCTGGGGTGAACACTGAAGCTTTCTTT. Filled out from reference TRBV29-1 and TRBJ1-1, the complete variable domain reads SAVISQKPSRDICQRGTSLTIQCQVDSQVTMMFWYRQQPGQSLTLIATANQGSEATYESGFVIDKFPISRPNLTFSTLTVSNMSPEDSSIYLCSLGRAGVNTEAFFGQGTRLTVV.

Only a few counts were recorded for this clonotype. The chain links TRBV6-5 to TRBJ2-5; 8 nucleotides line up with TRBD1. The ends lost 4 bases at V and 5 bases at J; junction bases unmatched: 18. The CDR3 is 18 amino acids. The germline gives CDR1 MNHEY, CDR2 SVGAGI. The DNA of the CDR3 is TGTGCCAGCAGTTCTCCGCAGGGGGCAGGAGCCTTCCGGGAGACCCAGTACTTC. Its protein product is CASSSPQGAGAFRETQYF.

The genes are TRBV5-1 and TRBJ2-6; 7 bases align to TRBD1. Per germline, CDR1 SGHRS and CDR2 YFSETQ. J was trimmed by 0 bases and V by 1 base; bases with no gene match: 1. This CDR3 is 16 amino acids long. Here the CDR3 reads CASSLRQGSGANVLTF. CDR3 coding DNA: TGCGCCAGCAGCTTGCGACAGGGCTCTGGGGCCAACGTCCTGACTTTC.

The chain couples TRBV12-3 or TRBV12-4 to TRBJ2-2; possible D gene TRBD1, 5 bases. The V end was cut by 4 bases, the J end by 3 bases, with 12 bases between. The CDR3 runs to 15 residues. DNA for the CDR3: TGTGCCAGCAGTTCCGTTGACAGATACACCGGGGAGCTGTTTTTT. This encodes CASSSVDRYTGELFF.

This clonotype has just a few counts. CDR3 sequence reads: CAVLGAAYGYTF. CDR3 DNA sequence: TGTGCCGTTTTGGGGGCCGCCTATGGCTACACCTTC. The J gene is TRBJ1-2, the V gene TRBV6-5, with a weak D call TRBD1 (6 bases). CDR1 is MNHEY, CDR2 SVGAGI, per germline. This CDR3 region has 12 residues. V was cut by 11 bases and J by 4 bases, with 14 bases left in between.

The chain links TRBV6-1 to TRBJ1-5; no clear D gene. Germline values: CDR1 MNHNS, CDR2 SASEGT. The CDR3 length is 14 residues. The germline V and J ends were trimmed by 6 bases and 3 bases, with 12 bases remaining between them. The CDR3 region has the DNA TGTGCCAGCAGCGCCGACCTTTTCAATCAGCCCCAGCATTTT. Its translation is CASSADLFNQPQHF.

V gene TRBV6-5 combines with J gene TRBJ2-7; TRBD1 matches 9 bases. Germline CDR1 MNHEY, CDR2 SVGAGI. Trimming removed 4 bases from V and 4 bases from J; junction bases left unmatched: 11. The CDR3 length is 16 residues. CDR3 region: CASSSHAGTGMYEQYF. CDR3 bases: TGTGCCAGCAGTTCCCATGCCGGGACAGGGATGTACGAGCAGTACTTC.

V gene TRBV6-2 or TRBV6-3 combines with J gene TRBJ2-6; 7 bases line up with TRBD1. Trimming removed 6 bases from V and 0 bases from J; junction bases left unmatched: 11. The length of the CDR3 is 18 residues. Germline-derived CDR1 and CDR2 are MNHEY and SVGEGT. The CDR3 loop is CASSTIRDRASGANVLTF. CDR3 DNA sequence: TGTGCCAGCAGCACGATCCGGGACAGAGCCTCTGGGGCCAACGTCCTGACTTTC.

About this clonotype itself: One junction end disagrees with the germline gene, perhaps due to a read error. This chain's CDR3 is CASSYSRDRHNKQFF. CDR3 nucleotide sequence: TGTGCCAGCAGTTACTCGAGGGACCGCCACAATAAGCAGTTCTTC. This rearrangement joins TRBV6-5 to TRBJ2-1; D possibly matches TRBD1 or TRBD2 (5 bases each). CDR3 length equals 15 residues. The germline V gene encodes CDR1 MNHEY and CDR2 SVGAGI.

The rearrangement links TRBV7-9 to TRBJ2-3, with 11 bases lining up with TRBD1. Germline lookup yields CDR1 SEHNR and CDR2 FQNEAQ (reference sequence). J gave up 2 bases and V 5 bases, and 6 bases lay outside the gene matches. This CDR3 comprises 16 residues. The CDR3: CASSPRDRGSTDTQYF. The CDR3 bases are TGTGCCAGCAGCCCCCGGGACAGGGGGTCCACAGATACGCAGTATTTT.

This clonotype was seen a few times. The chain uses TRBV29-1 and TRBJ1-1; 7 bases line up with TRBD1. Germline CDR1 and CDR2: SQVTM and ANQGSEA. The junction had 8 bases not matched to a gene; V was cut back by 0 bases and J by 4 bases. There are 15 residues in the CDR3. CDR3 in DNA: TGCAGCGTTGAAGAAGGTGGGCAGGGGGTCACTGAAGCTTTCTTT. Amino acid sequence: CSVEEGGQGVTEAFF.

This clonotype was detected a few times. The chain links TRBV7-6 to TRBJ2-5, with 7 nucleotides matching TRBD2. This CDR3 is 13 amino acids long. Germline V gene data show CDR1 as SGHVS and CDR2 as FNYEAQ. V shed 5 bases and J 4 bases; nucleotides not matched to a gene: 4. The CDR3 protein is CASSRERGETQYF. The CDR3 DNA reads TGTGCCAGCAGCCGGGAGCGGGGAGAGACCCAGTACTTC.

This clonotype was counted between two and nine times. The rearrangement links TRBV18 to TRBJ1-1; TRBD1 matches at 8 bases. With 3 bases clipped from V and 11 bases from J, the junction kept 8 bases outside the gene matches. Germline CDR1 KGHSH, CDR2 LQKENI. This CDR3 is 13 amino acids long. The CDR3 loop reads CASSPGPGGHAFF. For the CDR3, the DNA is TGTGCCAGCTCACCGGGTCCAGGGGGCCATGCTTTCTTT. Drawing the rest from reference TRBV18 and TRBJ1-1, the complete variable domain is NAGVMQNPRHLVRRRGQEARLRCSPMKGHSHVYWYRQLPEEGLKFMVYLQKENIIDESGMPKERFSAEFPKEGPSILRIQQVVRGDSAAYFCASSPGPGGHAFFGQGTRLTVV.

There are a few counts of this clonotype. V and J are TRBV6-4 and TRBJ1-5; 7 positions match TRBD1. V trimming: 2 bases; J trimming: 2 bases; junction bases outside the gene matches: 12. Germline V gene sequence: CDR1 MRHNA, CDR2 SNTAGT. CDR3 size: 18 residues. The CDR3 here is CASSDVDRDENGNQPQHF. CDR3 in DNA: TGTGCCAGCAGTGACGTCGACAGGGATGAGAATGGCAATCAGCCCCAGCATTTT.

The V call is TRBV6-5, the J call TRBJ2-3; 7 nucleotides agree with TRBD2. V dropped 2 bases and J dropped 0; count of bases not matched to a gene: 2. This CDR3 is 15 amino acids long. Germline loops: CDR1 MNHEY, CDR2 SVGAGI. CDR3 protein: CASSYLAVSTDTQYF. CDR3 coding DNA: TGTGCCAGCAGTTACCTAGCGGTTAGCACAGATACGCAGTATTTT.

This chain uses TRBV19 with TRBJ1-3, with 8 bases identical to TRBD1. This CDR3 contains 15 residues. The germline gives CDR1 LNHDA, CDR2 SQIVND (reference sequence). J lost 0 bases, V lost 6 bases, and 4 bases had no gene match. Here the CDR3 DNA reads TGTGCCAGTAGACCGGACAGGGCCTCTGGAAACACCATATATTTT. Its protein product is CASRPDRASGNTIYF.

This sequence joins TRBV5-4 and TRBJ2-7; 7 nucleotides line up with TRBD1. Trimming cost V 3 bases and J 3 bases; bases outside gene matches: 6. The CDR3 length is 14 residues. Germline V gene sequence: CDR1 SGHNT, CDR2 YYREEE (reference sequence). CDR3 protein: CASSSPGGYYEQYF. In DNA form, the CDR3 reads TGTGCCAGCAGCTCTCCAGGGGGTTACTACGAGCAGTACTTC.

This clonotype was observed a few times. The chain combines TRBV30 with TRBJ1-5; D is unclear. The CDR3 loop spans 14 amino acids. Germline values: CDR1 GTSNPN, CDR2 SVGIG (reference sequence). V dropped 3 bases and J dropped 1 base, with 10 bases sitting between them. DNA for the CDR3: TGTGCCTGGAGCTTCGGGCTGAGCAATCAGCCCCAGCATTTT. It specifies CAWSFGLSNQPQHF.

The V and J genes are TRBV4-3 and TRBJ1-2, with D tentatively TRBD1 (6 bases). The CDR3 spans 14 residues. The germline CDR1 and CDR2 sequences are LGHNA and YSLEER. V dropped 0 bases and J dropped 4 bases, with 9 bases sitting between them. This CDR3 reads CASSQDWTAYGYTF. Written as DNA, the CDR3 is TGCGCCAGCAGCCAAGACTGGACAGCCTATGGCTACACCTTC.

The CDR3 DNA follows: TGTGCCACCGGAGCTACGGGACAGAGCAATGAGCAGTTCTTC. It encodes CATGATGQSNEQFF. This chain connects TRBV24-1 to TRBJ2-1; 7 bases align to TRBD1. The CDR3 is 14 amino acids. Germline CDR1 is KGHDR and CDR2 is SFDVKD. With V trimmed by 9 bases and J by 6 bases, 10 bases remained unmatched.

A few counts support this clonotype. This chain uses TRBV19 with TRBJ2-1; 10 bases agree with TRBD1. Germline V lookup: CDR1 LNHDA, CDR2 SQIVND (reference sequence). This CDR3 is built from 16 residues. The J segment lost 3 bases and the V segment lost 5 bases, leaving 7 bases of the junction unmatched. The CDR3 sequence: CASSVTGGSFYNEQFF. The CDR3 DNA reads TGTGCCAGTAGTGTGACAGGGGGCTCATTCTACAATGAGCAGTTCTTC. Complete variable domain (other parts from reference TRBV19 and TRBJ2-1): DGGITQSPKYLFRKEGQNVTLSCEQNLNHDAMYWYRQDPGQGLRLIYYSQIVNDFQKGDIAEGYSVSREKKESFPLTVTSAQKNPTAFYLCASSVTGGSFYNEQFFGPGTRLTVL.